This paragraph reports one TCR beta chain. Its antigen is unknown. The CDR3 sequence is 14 residues long. Germline CDR1 reads SNHLY; CDR2 reads FYNNEI. The ends were cut back, 3 bases at V and 4 bases at J, with 12 bases in the middle. These data belong to a study of T cells in Graves' hyperthyroidism and ophthalmopathy. General study findings and limits: Within blood appeared most thyroid clonotypes that had expanded above 0.001.

RNA transcripts provided the source from which TCR beta CDR3 regions were amplified. The TCR CDR3 was amplified in a first-round RT-PCR using the HTBI primer set. In TCRdb, the multiplex PCR reads were re-called with MiXCR into one record per CDR3 protein. Among about 700,000 distinct CDR3 sequences listed, roughly 45% were seen once. The TCR originated in an adult man with Graves' disease, either hyperthyroidism or ophthalmopathy (not recorded which). The chain employs TRBV2 and TRBJ1-1, with D unclear. Source material: peripheral blood or thyroid tissue (not recorded which). CDR3 DNA: TGTGCCAGCAGTGAGAACCGTTATGCCACTGAAGCTTTCTTT. It encodes CASSENRYATEAFF.